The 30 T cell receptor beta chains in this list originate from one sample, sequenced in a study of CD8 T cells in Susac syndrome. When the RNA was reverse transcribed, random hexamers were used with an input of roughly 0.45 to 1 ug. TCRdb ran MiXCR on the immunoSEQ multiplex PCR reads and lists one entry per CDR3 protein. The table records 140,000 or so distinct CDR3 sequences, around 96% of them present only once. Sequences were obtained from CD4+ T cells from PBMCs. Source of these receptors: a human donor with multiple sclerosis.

CDR3 nucleotides: TGCGCCAGCAGCCAAGCGGACAGGGTAAATCAGCCCCAGCATTTT. Its translation: CASSQADRVNQPQHF. The chain couples TRBV4-1 to TRBJ1-5, with TRBD1 identical over 8 bases. Germline V gene sequence: CDR1 MGHRA, CDR2 YSYEKL. The CDR3 runs to 15 residues. J gave up 4 bases and V 1 base, and 3 bases lay outside the gene matches.

For the CDR3, the DNA is TGCAGTGCTTCGATAAGTTTGAGCGGGAGGGCGGATACGCAGTATTTT. Amino acids: CSASISLSGRADTQYF. V gene TRBV20-1 combines with J gene TRBJ2-3; 10 positions match TRBD2. Germline assignment: CDR1 DFQATT and CDR2 SNEGSKA (reference sequence). J was trimmed by 6 bases and V by 5 bases; bases with no gene match: 14. This CDR3 has 16 residues.

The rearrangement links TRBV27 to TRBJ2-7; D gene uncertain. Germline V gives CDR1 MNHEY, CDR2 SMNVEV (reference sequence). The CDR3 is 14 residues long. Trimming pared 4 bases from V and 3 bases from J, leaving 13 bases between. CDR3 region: CASSYRPKNYEQYF. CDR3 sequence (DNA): TGTGCCAGCAGTTACCGACCAAAAAACTACGAGCAGTACTTC.

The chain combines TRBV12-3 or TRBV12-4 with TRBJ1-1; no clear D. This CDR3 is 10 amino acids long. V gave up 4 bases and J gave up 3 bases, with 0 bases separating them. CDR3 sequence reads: CASSYTEAFF. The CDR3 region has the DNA TGTGCCAGCAGTTACACTGAAGCTTTCTTT.

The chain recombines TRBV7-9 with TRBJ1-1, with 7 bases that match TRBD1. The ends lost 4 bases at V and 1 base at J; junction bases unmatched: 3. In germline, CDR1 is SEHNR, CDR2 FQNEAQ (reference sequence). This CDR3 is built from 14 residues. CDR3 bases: TGTGCCAGCAGCTCCGGACAGGAGAACACTGAAGCTTTCTTT. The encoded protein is CASSSGQENTEAFF.

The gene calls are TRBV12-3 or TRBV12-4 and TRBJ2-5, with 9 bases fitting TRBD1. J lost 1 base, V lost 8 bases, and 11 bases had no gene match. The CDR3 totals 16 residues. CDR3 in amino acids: CASGSPGTGIQETQYF. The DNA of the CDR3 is TGTGCCAGCGGGAGTCCCGGGACAGGGATCCAAGAGACCCAGTACTTC.

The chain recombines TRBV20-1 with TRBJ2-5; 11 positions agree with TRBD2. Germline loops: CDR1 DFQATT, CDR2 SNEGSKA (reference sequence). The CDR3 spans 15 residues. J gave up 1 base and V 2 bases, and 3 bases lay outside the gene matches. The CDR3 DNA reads TGCAGTGCTAGACGACTAGCGGGGCTCCAAGAGACCCAGTACTTC. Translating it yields CSARRLAGLQETQYF.

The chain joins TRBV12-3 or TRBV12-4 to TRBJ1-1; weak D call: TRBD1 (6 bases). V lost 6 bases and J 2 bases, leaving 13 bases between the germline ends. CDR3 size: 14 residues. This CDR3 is CASRSKGVNTEAFF. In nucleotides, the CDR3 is TGTGCCAGCAGAAGTAAGGGGGTTAACACTGAAGCTTTCTTT.

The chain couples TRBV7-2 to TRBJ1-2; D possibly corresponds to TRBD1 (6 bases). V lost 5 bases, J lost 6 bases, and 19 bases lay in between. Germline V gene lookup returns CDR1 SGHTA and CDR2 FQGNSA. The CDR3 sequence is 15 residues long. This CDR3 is CASSEQGLRLDGYTF. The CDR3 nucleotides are TGTGCCAGCAGCGAACAGGGATTAAGACTGGATGGCTACACCTTC.

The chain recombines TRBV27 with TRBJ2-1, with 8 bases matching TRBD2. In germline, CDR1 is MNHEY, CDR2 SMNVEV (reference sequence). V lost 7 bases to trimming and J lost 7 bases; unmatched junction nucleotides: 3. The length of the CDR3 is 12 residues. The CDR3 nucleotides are TGTGCCAGCATCGGGAGGGAGAATGAGCAGTTCTTC. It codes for CASIGRENEQFF.

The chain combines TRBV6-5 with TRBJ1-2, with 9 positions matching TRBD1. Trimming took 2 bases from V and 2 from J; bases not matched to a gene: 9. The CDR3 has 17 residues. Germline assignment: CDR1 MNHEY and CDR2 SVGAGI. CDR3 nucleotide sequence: TGTGCCAGCAGTTACGGGAGGACAGGGGCTACGAACTATGGCTACACCTTC. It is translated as CASSYGRTGATNYGYTF.

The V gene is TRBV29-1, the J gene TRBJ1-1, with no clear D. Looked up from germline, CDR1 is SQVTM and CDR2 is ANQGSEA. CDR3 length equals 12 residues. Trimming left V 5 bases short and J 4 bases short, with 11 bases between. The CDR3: CSVLPSGTEAFF. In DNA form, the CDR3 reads TGCAGCGTTCTGCCCTCAGGCACTGAAGCTTTCTTT.

The CDR3 is CSARGASGSLRDEQFF. The CDR3 region has the DNA TGCAGTGCTAGAGGGGCTAGCGGGAGTTTACGCGATGAGCAGTTCTTC. V usage is TRBV20-1 and J usage is TRBJ2-1, with 10 bases aligning to TRBD2. The germline V gene encodes CDR1 DFQATT and CDR2 SNEGSKA (reference sequence). The CDR3 length is 16 residues. V shed 1 base and J 8 bases; nucleotides not matched to a gene: 11.

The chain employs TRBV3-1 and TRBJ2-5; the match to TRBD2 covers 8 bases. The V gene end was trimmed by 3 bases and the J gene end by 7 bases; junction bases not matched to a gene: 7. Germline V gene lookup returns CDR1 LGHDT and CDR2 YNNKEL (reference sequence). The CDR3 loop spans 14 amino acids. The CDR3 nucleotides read TGTGCCAGCAGCCAGTCGGGGGGGCTGGGGACCCAGTACTTC. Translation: CASSQSGGLGTQYF.

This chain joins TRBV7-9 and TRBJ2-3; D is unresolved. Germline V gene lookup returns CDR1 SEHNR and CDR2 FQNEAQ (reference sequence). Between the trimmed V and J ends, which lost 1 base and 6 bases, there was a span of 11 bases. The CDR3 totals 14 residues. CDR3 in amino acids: CASSLEGFWDTQYF. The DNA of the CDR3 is TGTGCCAGCAGCTTAGAAGGGTTTTGGGATACGCAGTATTTT.

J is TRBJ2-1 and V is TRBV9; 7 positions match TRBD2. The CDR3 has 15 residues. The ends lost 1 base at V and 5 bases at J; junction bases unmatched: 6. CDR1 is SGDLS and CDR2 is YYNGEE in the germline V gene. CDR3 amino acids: CASSVQSGTNNEQFF. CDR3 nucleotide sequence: TGTGCCAGCAGCGTACAAAGCGGGACGAACAATGAGCAGTTCTTC.

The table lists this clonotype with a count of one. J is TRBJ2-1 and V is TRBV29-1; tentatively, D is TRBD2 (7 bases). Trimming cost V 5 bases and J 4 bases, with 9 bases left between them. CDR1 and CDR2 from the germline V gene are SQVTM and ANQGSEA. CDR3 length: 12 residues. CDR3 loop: CSVRGAYNEQFF. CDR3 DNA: TGCAGCGTTCGGGGGGCGTACAATGAGCAGTTCTTC.

This CDR3 is CSADPTASGGYTEAFF. The CDR3 bases are TGCAGTGCTGACCCCACGGCGTCGGGGGGGTACACTGAAGCTTTCTTT. The V gene is TRBV20-1, the J gene TRBJ1-1; a possible D gene is TRBD1 (5 bases). CDR3 length equals 16 residues. From germline, CDR1 is DFQATT and CDR2 SNEGSKA (reference sequence). The V end was cut by 5 bases, the J end by 3 bases, with 22 bases between.

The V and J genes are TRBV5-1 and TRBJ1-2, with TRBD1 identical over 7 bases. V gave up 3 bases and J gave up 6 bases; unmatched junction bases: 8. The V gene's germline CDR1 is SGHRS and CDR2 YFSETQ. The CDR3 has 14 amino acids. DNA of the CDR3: TGCGCCAGCAGCTGGGGTGGACAGGCGGATGGCTACACCTTC. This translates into CASSWGGQADGYTF.

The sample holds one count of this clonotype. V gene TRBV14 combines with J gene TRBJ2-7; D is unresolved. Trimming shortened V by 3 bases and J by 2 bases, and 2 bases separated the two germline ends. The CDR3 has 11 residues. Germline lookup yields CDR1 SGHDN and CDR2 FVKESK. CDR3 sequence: CASSHTYEQYF. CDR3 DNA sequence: TGTGCCAGCAGCCACACCTACGAGCAGTACTTC.

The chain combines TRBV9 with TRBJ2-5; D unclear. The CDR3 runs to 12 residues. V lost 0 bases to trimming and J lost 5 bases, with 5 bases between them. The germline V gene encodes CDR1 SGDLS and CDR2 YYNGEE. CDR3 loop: CASSVVAETQYF. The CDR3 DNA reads TGTGCCAGCAGCGTAGTGGCGGAGACCCAGTACTTC.

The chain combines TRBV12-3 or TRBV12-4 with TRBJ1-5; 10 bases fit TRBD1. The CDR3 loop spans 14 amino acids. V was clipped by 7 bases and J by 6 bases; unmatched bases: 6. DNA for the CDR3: TGTGCCAGCATCGGGGGACAGGGGTTTCAGCCCCAGCATTTT. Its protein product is CASIGGQGFQPQHF.

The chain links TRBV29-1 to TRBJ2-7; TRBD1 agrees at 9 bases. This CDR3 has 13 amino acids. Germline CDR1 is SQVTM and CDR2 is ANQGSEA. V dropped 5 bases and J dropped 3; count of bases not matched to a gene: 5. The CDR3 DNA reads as TGCAGCGTTACGACAGGGGGACTCTACGAGCAGTACTTC. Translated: CSVTTGGLYEQYF.

CDR3 residues: CSGRAQSYNEQFF. CDR3 in DNA: TGCAGCGGTAGGGCTCAATCCTACAATGAGCAGTTCTTC. This chain joins TRBV29-1 and TRBJ2-1; D ambiguous. This CDR3 spans 13 amino acids. CDR1 is SQVTM, CDR2 ANQGSEA, per germline. Trimming took 7 bases from V and 1 from J, leaving 11 bases between them.

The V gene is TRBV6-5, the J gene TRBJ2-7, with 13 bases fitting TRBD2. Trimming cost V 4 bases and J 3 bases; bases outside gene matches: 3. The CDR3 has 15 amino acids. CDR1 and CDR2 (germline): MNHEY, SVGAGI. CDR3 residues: CASSSRLAGGYEQYF. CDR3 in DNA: TGTGCCAGCAGTTCGAGACTAGCGGGGGGCTACGAGCAGTACTTC.

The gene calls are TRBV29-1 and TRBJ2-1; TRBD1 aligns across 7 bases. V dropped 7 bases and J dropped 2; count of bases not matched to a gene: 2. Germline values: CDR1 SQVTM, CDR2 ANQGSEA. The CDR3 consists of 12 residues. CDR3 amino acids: CSATGAYNEQFF. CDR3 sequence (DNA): TGCAGCGCTACAGGGGCCTACAATGAGCAGTTCTTC.

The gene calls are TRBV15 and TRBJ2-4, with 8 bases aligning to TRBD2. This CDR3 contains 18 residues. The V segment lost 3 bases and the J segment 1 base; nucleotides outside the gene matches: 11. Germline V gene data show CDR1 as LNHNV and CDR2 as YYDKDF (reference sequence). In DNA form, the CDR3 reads TGTGCCACCAGCAGGGCGGGAGGTCGAGACTATGCCAAAAACATTCAGTACTTC. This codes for CATSRAGGRDYAKNIQYF.

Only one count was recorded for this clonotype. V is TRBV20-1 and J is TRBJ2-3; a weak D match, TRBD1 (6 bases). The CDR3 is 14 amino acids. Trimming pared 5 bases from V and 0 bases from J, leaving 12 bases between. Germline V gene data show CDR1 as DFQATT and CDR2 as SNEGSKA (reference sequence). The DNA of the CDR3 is TGCAGTGCTCGGACAGTACGAAGCACAGATACGCAGTATTTT. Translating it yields CSARTVRSTDTQYF.

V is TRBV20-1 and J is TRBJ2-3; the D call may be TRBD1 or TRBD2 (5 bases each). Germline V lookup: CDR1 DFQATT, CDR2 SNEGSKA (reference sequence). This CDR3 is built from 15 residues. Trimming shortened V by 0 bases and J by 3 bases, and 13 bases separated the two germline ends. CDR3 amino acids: CSARDLGVGTDTQYF. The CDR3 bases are TGCAGTGCTAGAGATCTGGGGGTGGGGACAGATACGCAGTATTTT.

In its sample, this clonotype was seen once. CDR3 DNA sequence: TGCGCCAGCAGCCAAGCAGCGGGCCCTTATGGCTACACCTTC. Its translation is CASSQAAGPYGYTF. The rearrangement joins TRBV4-3 to TRBJ1-2; D is ambiguous. The ends were cut back, 1 base at V and 5 bases at J, with 11 bases in the middle. Germline CDR1 reads LGHNA; CDR2 reads YSLEER. The CDR3 has 14 residues.